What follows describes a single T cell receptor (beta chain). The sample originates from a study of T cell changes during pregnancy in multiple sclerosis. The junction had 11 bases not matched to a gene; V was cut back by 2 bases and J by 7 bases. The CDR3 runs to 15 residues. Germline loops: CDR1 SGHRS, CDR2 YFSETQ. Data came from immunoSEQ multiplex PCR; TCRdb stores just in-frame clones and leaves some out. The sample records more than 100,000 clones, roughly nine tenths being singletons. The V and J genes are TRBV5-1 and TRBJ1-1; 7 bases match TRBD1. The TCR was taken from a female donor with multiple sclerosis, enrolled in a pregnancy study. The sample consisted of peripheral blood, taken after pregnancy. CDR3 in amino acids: CASSLQGPSPGEAFF. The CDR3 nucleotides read TGCGCCAGCAGCTTACAGGGGCCCTCCCCGGGTGAAGCTTTCTTT.